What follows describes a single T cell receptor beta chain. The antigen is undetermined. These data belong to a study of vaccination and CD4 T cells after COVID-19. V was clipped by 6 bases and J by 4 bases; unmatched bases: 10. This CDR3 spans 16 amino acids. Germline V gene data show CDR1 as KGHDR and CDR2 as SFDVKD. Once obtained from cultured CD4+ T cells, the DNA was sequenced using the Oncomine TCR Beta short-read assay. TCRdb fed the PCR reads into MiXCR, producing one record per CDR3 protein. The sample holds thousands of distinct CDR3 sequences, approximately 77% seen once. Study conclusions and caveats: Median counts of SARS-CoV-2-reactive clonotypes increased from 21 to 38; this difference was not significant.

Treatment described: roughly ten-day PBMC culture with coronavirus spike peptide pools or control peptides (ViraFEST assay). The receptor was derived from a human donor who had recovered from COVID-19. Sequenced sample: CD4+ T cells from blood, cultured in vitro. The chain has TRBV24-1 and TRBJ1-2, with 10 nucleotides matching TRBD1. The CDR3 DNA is TGTGCCACCAGTCCCAATGCGGGGACAGGGGTCTATGGCTACACCTTC. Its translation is CATSPNAGTGVYGYTF.